The TCR beta chain under discussion was sequenced for a study of response to subunit inactivated influenza vaccine. Whole-study findings and limits: The authors suggested that few new T cells are recruited per seasonal influenza vaccination.

Comments on this clonotype: The target antigen is unknown.

CDR3 length equals 16 residues. Germline values: CDR1 MNHEY, CDR2 SVGAGI. Trimming cost V 0 bases and J 2 bases, with 14 bases left between them. TCRdb processed the RT-PCR reads anew with MiXCR; each CDR3 protein has one entry. The sample consists of approximately 530,000 distinct CDR3 sequences, under 9% of them appearing once. The clonotype originates from a man between 50 and 75 years old who received an inactivated influenza vaccine. The sequencing here drew on PBMCs from blood, taken around 25 months after vaccination. The rearrangement links TRBV6-5 to TRBJ2-7; D is perhaps TRBD2 (5 bases). CDR3 nucleotide sequence: TGTGCCAGCAGTTACTCTGGGCGGGTGGGTCCCTACGAGCAGTACTTC. Its translation is CASSYSGRVGPYEQYF.